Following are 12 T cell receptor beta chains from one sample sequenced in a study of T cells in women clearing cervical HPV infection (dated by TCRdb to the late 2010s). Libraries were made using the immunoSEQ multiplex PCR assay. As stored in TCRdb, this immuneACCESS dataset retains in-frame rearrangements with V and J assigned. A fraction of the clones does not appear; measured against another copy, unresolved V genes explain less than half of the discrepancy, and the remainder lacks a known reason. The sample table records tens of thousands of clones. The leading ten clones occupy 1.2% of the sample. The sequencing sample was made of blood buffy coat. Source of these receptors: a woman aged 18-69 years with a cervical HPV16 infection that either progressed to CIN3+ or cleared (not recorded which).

The sequenced CDR3 bases are TGCAGTGCCTCAAACAAAGAGACG. Amino acids: CSASNKET. The full CDR3 reads CSASNKETQYF. The V call is TRBV20-1, the J call TRBJ2-3; D gene uncertain. Read coverage stops 3 residues before the CDR3 terminus; the germline J gene supplies the remainder. CDR1 is DFQATT and CDR2 is SNEGSKA in the germline V gene (reference sequence). The CDR3 is 11 residues long.

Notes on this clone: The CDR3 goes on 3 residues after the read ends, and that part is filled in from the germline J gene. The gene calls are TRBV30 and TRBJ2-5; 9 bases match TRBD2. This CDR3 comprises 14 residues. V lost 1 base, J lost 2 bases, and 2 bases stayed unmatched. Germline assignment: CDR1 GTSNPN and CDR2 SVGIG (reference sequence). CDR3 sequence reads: CAWSESGGQETQYF. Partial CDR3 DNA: TGTGCCTGGAGTGAAAGCGGGGGGCAAGAGACC. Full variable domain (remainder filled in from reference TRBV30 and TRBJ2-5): SQTIHQWPATLVQPVGSPLSLECTVEGTSNPNLYWYRQAAGRGLQLLFYSVGIGQISSEVPQNLSASRPQDRQFILSSKKLLLSDSGFYLCAWSESGGQETQYFGPGTRLLVL.

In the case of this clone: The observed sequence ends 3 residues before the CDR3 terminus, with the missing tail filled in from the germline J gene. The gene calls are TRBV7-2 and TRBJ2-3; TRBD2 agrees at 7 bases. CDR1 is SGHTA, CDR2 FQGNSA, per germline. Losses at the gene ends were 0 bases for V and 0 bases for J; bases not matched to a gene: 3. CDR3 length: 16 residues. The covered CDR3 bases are TGTGCCAGCAGCTTAGCGGGAGGGGTAAGCACAGATACG. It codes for CASSLAGGVSTDT. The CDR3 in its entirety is CASSLAGGVSTDTQYF.

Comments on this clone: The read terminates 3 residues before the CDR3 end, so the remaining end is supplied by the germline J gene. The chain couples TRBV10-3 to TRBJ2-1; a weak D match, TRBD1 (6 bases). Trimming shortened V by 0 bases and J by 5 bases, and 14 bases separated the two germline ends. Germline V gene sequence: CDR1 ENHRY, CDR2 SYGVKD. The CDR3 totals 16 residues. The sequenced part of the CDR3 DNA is TGTGCCATCAGTGAGTCCCTCTGGACAGAAAACAATGAG. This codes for CAISESLWTENNE. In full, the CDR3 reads CAISESLWTENNEQFF.

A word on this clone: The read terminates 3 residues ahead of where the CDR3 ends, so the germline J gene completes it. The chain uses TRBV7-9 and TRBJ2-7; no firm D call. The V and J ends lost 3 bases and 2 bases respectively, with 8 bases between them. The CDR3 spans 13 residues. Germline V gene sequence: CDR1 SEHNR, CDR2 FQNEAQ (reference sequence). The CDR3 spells CASSFGSPYEQYF. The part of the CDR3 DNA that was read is TGTGCCAGCAGCTTCGGGTCCCCCTACGAG.

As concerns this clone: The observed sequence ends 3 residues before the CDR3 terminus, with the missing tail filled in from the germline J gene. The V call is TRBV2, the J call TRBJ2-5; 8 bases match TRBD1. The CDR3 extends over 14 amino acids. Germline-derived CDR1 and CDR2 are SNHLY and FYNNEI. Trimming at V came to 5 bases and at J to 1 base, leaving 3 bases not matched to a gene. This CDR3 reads CASSRTGSQETQYF. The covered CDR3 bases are TGTGCCAGCAGTCGGACAGGGTCCCAAGAGACC.

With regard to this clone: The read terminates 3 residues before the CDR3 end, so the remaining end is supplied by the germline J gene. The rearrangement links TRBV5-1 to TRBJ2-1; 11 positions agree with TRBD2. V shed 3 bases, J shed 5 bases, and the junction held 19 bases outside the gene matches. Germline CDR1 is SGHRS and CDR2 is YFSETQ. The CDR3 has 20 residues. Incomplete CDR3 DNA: TGCGCCAGCAGCTCCCCCCCACTAGCGGGAGACCCTCGAAGGGACAATGAG. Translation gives CASSSPPLAGDPRRDNE. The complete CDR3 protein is CASSSPPLAGDPRRDNEQFF.

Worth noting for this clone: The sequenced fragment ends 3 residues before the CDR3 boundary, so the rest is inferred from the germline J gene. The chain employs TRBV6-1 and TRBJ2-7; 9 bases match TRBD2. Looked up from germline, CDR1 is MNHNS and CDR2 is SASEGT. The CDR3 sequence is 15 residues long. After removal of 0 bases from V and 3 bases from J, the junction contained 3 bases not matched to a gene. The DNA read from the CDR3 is TGTGCCAGCAGTGAAGCGTTGCGGGAGGGCTACGAG. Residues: CASSEALREGYE. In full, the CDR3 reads CASSEALREGYEQYF.

The sequenced CDR3 bases are TGTGCCAGCAGCTTAGGCCGGGACCGGGGGGCCTACGAG. This translates into CASSLGRDRGAYE. The CDR3 reads in full as CASSLGRDRGAYEQYF. The rearrangement links TRBV7-8 to TRBJ2-7; TRBD2 aligns across 7 bases. The read ends 3 residues early relative to the CDR3; the germline J gene fills the gap. The CDR3 contains 16 residues. V lost 1 base to trimming and J lost 2 bases; unmatched junction nucleotides: 8. Per the germline V gene, CDR1 is SGHVS and CDR2 is FQNEAQ. The variable domain in full, completed from reference TRBV7-8 and TRBJ2-7, reads GAGVSQSPRYKVAKRGQDVALRCDPISGHVSLFWYQQALGQGPEFLTYFQNEAQLDKSGLPSDRFFAERPEGSVSTLKIQRTQQEDSAVYLCASSLGRDRGAYEQYFGPGTRLTVT.

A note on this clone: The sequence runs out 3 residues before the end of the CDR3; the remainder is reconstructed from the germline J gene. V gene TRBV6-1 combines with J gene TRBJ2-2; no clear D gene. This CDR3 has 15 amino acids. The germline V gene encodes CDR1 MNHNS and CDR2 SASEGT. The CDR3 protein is CASSAPTMANEKLFF. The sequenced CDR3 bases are TGTGCCAGCAGTGCCCCGACAATGGCTAATGAAAAG.

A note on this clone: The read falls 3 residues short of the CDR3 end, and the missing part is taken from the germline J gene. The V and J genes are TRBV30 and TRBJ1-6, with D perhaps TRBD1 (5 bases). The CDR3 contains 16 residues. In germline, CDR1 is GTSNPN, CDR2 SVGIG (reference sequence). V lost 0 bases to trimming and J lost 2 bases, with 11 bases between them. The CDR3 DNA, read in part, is TGTGCCTGGAGTGTACCTAGGGGCACCTATAATTCACCC. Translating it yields CAWSVPRGTYNSP. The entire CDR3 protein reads CAWSVPRGTYNSPLHF. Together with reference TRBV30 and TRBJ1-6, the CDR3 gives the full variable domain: SQTIHQWPATLVQPVGSPLSLECTVEGTSNPNLYWYRQAAGRGLQLLFYSVGIGQISSEVPQNLSASRPQDRQFILSSKKLLLSDSGFYLCAWSVPRGTYNSPLHFGNGTRLTVT.

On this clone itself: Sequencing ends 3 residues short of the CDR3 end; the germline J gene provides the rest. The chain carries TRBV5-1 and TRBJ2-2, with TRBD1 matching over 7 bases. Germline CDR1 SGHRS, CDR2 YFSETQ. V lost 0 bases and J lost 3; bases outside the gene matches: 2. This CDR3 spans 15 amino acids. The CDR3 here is CASSLAQGHTGELFF. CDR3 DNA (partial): TGCGCCAGCAGCTTGGCACAGGGGCACACCGGGGAG.